Below, one T cell receptor (beta chain) is given with its context. This entry belongs to a study of blood T cell repertoires in COVID-19. Study details: T cells, B-cell-depleted T cells, or PBMCs provided the cDNA or gDNA that served as material.

CDR3 length equals 15 residues. In germline, CDR1 is KGHSH, CDR2 LQKENI. Trimming at V came to 3 bases and at J to 7 bases, leaving 10 bases not matched to a gene. Profiled with immunoSEQ multiplex PCR; TCRdb holds only in-frame clones, not every one. Found here are 55,000 to 80,000 clones, around four fifths of them singletons; the top ten hold 5% to 6%. Sequenced sample: peripheral blood. The rearrangement joins TRBV18 to TRBJ1-1, with 8 bases aligning to TRBD1. This TCR was recovered from a man in his forties or fifties with active COVID-19. The CDR3 DNA reads as TGTGCCAGCTCACCGGTGGCAGGGGGCGGTATTGAAGCTTTCTTT. This gives the protein CASSPVAGGGIEAFF.